This T cell receptor (beta chain) was sequenced during a study of T cells in Graves' hyperthyroidism and ophthalmopathy. This clonotype came up many times. V was clipped by 1 base and J by 5 bases, with 8 bases between them. This CDR3 has 14 amino acids. The germline V gene has CDR1 MDHEN and CDR2 SYDVKM. RNA transcripts served as the template for amplifying TCR beta CDR3 regions. TCR CDR3 regions were first amplified by RT-PCR with HTBI primers. Via MiXCR, TCRdb re-called the multiplex PCR reads, giving one row per CDR3 protein. The sample holds approximately 360,000 distinct CDR3 sequences, around 16% seen once. Those patients with uncontrolled infection, other autoimmune disease, pregnancy or lactation were excluded. Clinical symptoms, serum thyroxine and TRAb, thyroid ultrasound and orbital computed tomography were used for the diagnoses. Blood was obtained at the first hyperthyroidism diagnosis, which preceded any ophthalmopathy symptoms.

J is TRBJ2-2 and V is TRBV28; D is ambiguous. Sequencing used blood. This receptor was identified in a woman under 30 with Graves' hyperthyroidism that later progressed to Graves' ophthalmopathy. Here the CDR3 reads CASSLFQATGELFF. The CDR3 nucleotides read TGTGCCAGCAGTTTATTCCAAGCAACCGGGGAGCTGTTTTTT.